A single sample gave rise to the 31 T cell receptor beta chains below, sequenced in a study of CD8 T cells in ankylosing spondylitis. Each CDR3 protein is one row after TCRdb ran MiXCR on the 5' RACE reads. The data show under 150,000 distinct CDR3 sequences, roughly 13% seen once. The sequencing sample was made of blood, either unsorted or a sorted T cell fraction (not recorded which). All receptors come from a female donor with ankylosing spondylitis or in good health (not recorded which).

The chain carries TRBV5-1 and TRBJ2-2; 7 nucleotides agree with TRBD2. This CDR3 spans 14 amino acids. Germline CDR1 and CDR2: SGHRS and YFSETQ. V shed 7 bases, J shed 4 bases, and the junction held 7 bases outside the gene matches. The CDR3 here is CASDSTGGTGELFF. CDR3 nucleotides: TGCGCCAGCGACTCAACGGGGGGCACCGGGGAGCTGTTTTTT.

In its sample, this clonotype was seen a few times. V gene TRBV6-2 or TRBV6-3 combines with J gene TRBJ1-2; weak D call: TRBD1 (6 bases). The V gene's germline CDR1 is MNHEY and CDR2 SVGEGT. This CDR3 region has 14 residues. V lost 5 bases, J lost 0 bases, and 10 bases lay in between. The CDR3 region is CASSPRGTNYGYTF. The CDR3 bases are TGTGCCAGCAGTCCAAGGGGGACTAACTATGGCTACACCTTC.

This clonotype was counted at least ten times. The genes are TRBV5-6 and TRBJ2-6; unclear D gene. V was trimmed by 2 bases and J by 0 bases, leaving 9 bases between them. Per the germline V gene, CDR1 is SGHDT and CDR2 is YYEEEE. This CDR3 is built from 16 residues. CDR3 residues: CASSFTYNSGANVLTF. The CDR3 coding sequence is TGTGCCAGCAGCTTTACATACAACTCTGGGGCCAACGTCCTGACTTTC.

Concerning this clonotype: Just one base apart from a much larger clone, this may be a read error. This chain connects TRBV12-3 or TRBV12-4 to TRBJ2-1; 12 positions match TRBD2. The CDR3 loop spans 16 amino acids. CDR3 sequence (DNA): TGTGCCAACAGTTTTCGACTAGCGGGGGTTTACAATGAGCAGTTCTTC. This sequence encodes CANSFRLAGVYNEQFF.

The rearrangement joins TRBV12-3 or TRBV12-4 to TRBJ1-2; TRBD1 matches at 12 bases. V shed 5 bases and J 6 bases; nucleotides not matched to a gene: 7. The CDR3 is 15 residues long. The CDR3 sequence is CASSNAGTGGHGYTF. The CDR3 DNA reads TGTGCCAGCAGTAATGCCGGGACAGGGGGCCATGGCTACACCTTC.

The chain combines TRBV27 with TRBJ1-1; TRBD1 might be the D (5 bases). Trimming shortened V by 8 bases and J by 4 bases, and 20 bases separated the two germline ends. Germline values: CDR1 MNHEY, CDR2 SMNVEV (reference sequence). The CDR3 length is 15 residues. The CDR3 sequence: CASRYGWGTGTEAFF. DNA for the CDR3: TGTGCCAGCCGGTATGGGTGGGGGACGGGCACTGAAGCTTTCTTT.

The chain couples TRBV7-6 to TRBJ1-2; D is possibly TRBD1 (6 bases). V was pared by 5 bases and J by 4 bases, with 17 bases between. Germline values: CDR1 SGHVS, CDR2 FNYEAQ. The CDR3 runs 15 residues. CDR3 amino acids: CASSLGTGGGYGYTF. DNA of the CDR3: TGTGCCAGCAGCCTTGGGACGGGAGGGGGCTATGGCTACACCTTC. Drawing the rest from reference TRBV7-6 and TRBJ1-2, the complete variable domain is GAGVSQSPRYKVTKRGQDVALRCDPISGHVSLYWYRQALGQGPEFLTYFNYEAQQDKSGLPNDRFSAERPEGSISTLTIQRTEQRDSAMYRCASSLGTGGGYGYTFGSGTRLTVV.

This clonotype occurred a few times. V usage is TRBV2 and J usage is TRBJ1-2; TRBD1 matches at 11 bases. This CDR3 is built from 15 residues. The germline V gene has CDR1 SNHLY and CDR2 FYNNEI. V lost 5 bases, J lost 8 bases, and 10 bases stayed unmatched. CDR3 residues: CASSRYGQGAEGYTF. DNA for the CDR3: TGTGCCAGCAGTAGATACGGACAGGGGGCTGAAGGCTACACCTTC. Supplemented by reference TRBV2 and TRBJ1-2, the full variable domain reads EPEVTQTPSHQVTQMGQEVILRCVPISNHLYFYWYRQILGQKVEFLVSFYNNEISEKSEIFDDQFSVERPDGSNFTLKIRSTKLEDSAMYFCASSRYGQGAEGYTFGSGTRLTVV.

This clonotype was counted only a few times. CDR3 amino acids: CASSGSRGAHTYEQYF. CDR3 coding DNA: TGCGCCAGCAGCGGTTCCAGGGGCGCCCACACCTACGAGCAGTACTTC. The chain uses TRBV5-1 and TRBJ2-7; the D gene is possibly TRBD1 (6 bases). This CDR3 is built from 16 residues. The germline V gene encodes CDR1 SGHRS and CDR2 YFSETQ. V lost 4 bases to trimming and J lost 2 bases, with 19 bases between them.

This clonotype has at least ten counts. This chain uses TRBV27 with TRBJ1-6; 7 nucleotides agree with TRBD1. This CDR3 is 14 amino acids long. CDR1 and CDR2 from the germline V gene are MNHEY and SMNVEV (reference sequence). The V segment lost 3 bases and the J segment 12 bases; nucleotides outside the gene matches: 8. The CDR3 loop reads CASSFHGQARPLHF. The CDR3, as DNA: TGTGCCAGCAGTTTTCATGGACAGGCTAGACCCCTCCACTTT.

This clonotype was detected many times. The rearrangement uses TRBV20-1 and TRBJ2-7; 14 bases line up with TRBD2. Germline V gene lookup returns CDR1 DFQATT and CDR2 SNEGSKA (reference sequence). V was clipped by 3 bases and J by 8 bases; unmatched bases: 9. This CDR3 has 15 residues. In DNA, the CDR3 is TGCAGTGCTAGGTCCCGACTAGCGGGAGGGAGAAAGCAGTACTTC. Translation: CSARSRLAGGRKQYF.

The table lists this clonotype with many counts. J is TRBJ2-3 and V is TRBV7-3; no clear D. The CDR3 runs 13 residues. CDR1 is SGHTA, CDR2 FQGTGA, per germline. V dropped 4 bases and J dropped 2 bases, with 7 bases sitting between them. CDR3 amino acids: CASSWSYTDTQYF. CDR3 DNA: TGTGCCAGCAGCTGGAGTTACACAGATACGCAGTATTTT.

This clonotype was picked up many times. The J gene is TRBJ2-3, the V gene TRBV7-2, with D possibly called TRBD1 or TRBD2 (5 bases each). Germline values: CDR1 SGHTA, CDR2 FQGNSA. The CDR3 is made up of 15 amino acids. Trimming took 1 base from V and 0 from J, leaving 8 bases between them. The CDR3 region has the DNA TGTGCCAGCAGCTTAGACTGGGGGAGCACAGATACGCAGTATTTT. Translated: CASSLDWGSTDTQYF.

The chain has TRBV24-1 and TRBJ1-4, with D unclear. Germline V gene data show CDR1 as KGHDR and CDR2 as SFDVKD. Trimming stripped 4 bases from V and 7 bases from J, with 12 bases between. The CDR3 sequence is 14 residues long. The CDR3 DNA is TGTGCCACCAGTGACTCGACAATCCGTGAAAAACTGTTTTTT. It yields the protein CATSDSTIREKLFF.

This clonotype has a count of ten or more. CDR3 protein: CASSQDLGSAYEQYF. CDR3 DNA sequence: TGTGCCAGCAGCCAAGATCTAGGGAGCGCCTACGAGCAGTACTTC. This chain connects TRBV3-1 to TRBJ2-7; maybe TRBD2 (5 bases). In germline, CDR1 is LGHDT, CDR2 YNNKEL (reference sequence). The CDR3 extends over 15 amino acids. V shed 0 bases and J shed 2 bases, with 11 bases lying between them.

Here the CDR3 DNA reads TGCGCCAGCAGCTTGGGTTCCGGGGGGGCAAATGAGCAGTTCTTC. This sequence encodes CASSLGSGGANEQFF. This chain joins TRBV5-1 and TRBJ2-1; 8 nucleotides line up with TRBD2. The germline CDR1 and CDR2 sequences are SGHRS and YFSETQ. V shed 0 bases and J 7 bases; nucleotides not matched to a gene: 6. CDR3 length: 15 amino acids.

V gene TRBV12-3 or TRBV12-4 combines with J gene TRBJ2-1; 15 bases map to TRBD2. The trim removed 6 bases at V and 4 bases at J, leaving 7 bases unmatched. The CDR3 contains 17 residues. For the CDR3, the DNA is TGTGCCAGCAGAAGGACTAGCGGGAGGGCTGGGTACAATGAGCAGTTCTTC. This codes for CASRRTSGRAGYNEQFF.

This clonotype was seen more than once but under ten times. The chain is built from TRBV7-6 and TRBJ2-7, with TRBD2 matching over 14 bases. The V gene end was trimmed by 5 bases and the J gene end by 0 bases; junction bases not matched to a gene: 6. CDR3 length equals 17 residues. CDR1 SGHVS and CDR2 FNYEAQ come from the germline V gene. CDR3 residues: CASSQGLAGANSYEQYF. CDR3 nucleotides: TGTGCCAGCAGCCAGGGACTAGCGGGGGCCAACTCCTACGAGCAGTACTTC.

The chain employs TRBV14 and TRBJ2-7; D may match TRBD1 or TRBD2 (6 bases each). This CDR3 region has 16 residues. Germline values: CDR1 SGHDN, CDR2 FVKESK. With 4 bases removed from V and 2 bases from J, the gap between germline ends came to 18 bases. The CDR3 DNA reads as TGTGCCAGCAGCCCTCCGGGGGCAGGGTCAACCTACGAGCAGTACTTC. It encodes CASSPPGAGSTYEQYF.

This clonotype came up once. The V call is TRBV10-2, the J call TRBJ2-3, with D tentatively TRBD2 (5 bases). Per germline, CDR1 WSHSY and CDR2 SAAADI. The CDR3 has 14 residues. V was pared by 4 bases and J by 6 bases, with 14 bases between. The CDR3 bases are TGCGCCAGCAGTGGGAGGTCTAAGGAGGATACGCAGTATTTT. It specifies CASSGRSKEDTQYF.

The rearrangement uses TRBV12-3 or TRBV12-4 and TRBJ2-6; TRBD1 might be the D (6 bases). There are 14 residues in the CDR3. V shed 6 bases and J shed 1 base, with 7 bases lying between them. The DNA of the CDR3 is TGTGCCAGCAGCCAGGGGTCTGGGGCCAACGTCCTGACTTTC. Encoded protein: CASSQGSGANVLTF.

This rearrangement joins TRBV7-2 to TRBJ2-3, with 9 bases fitting TRBD2. J was trimmed by 5 bases and V by 5 bases; bases with no gene match: 11. CDR1 is SGHTA, CDR2 FQGNSA, per germline. The CDR3 has 16 amino acids. This CDR3 is CASSLGGGGKGDTQYF. Written as DNA, the CDR3 is TGTGCCAGCAGCCTGGGCGGGGGGGGGAAGGGAGATACGCAGTATTTT. The full variable domain, rest sourced from reference TRBV7-2 and TRBJ2-3, is GAGVSQSPSNKVTEKGKDVELRCDPISGHTALYWYRQSLGQGLEFLIYFQGNSAPDKSGLPSDRFSAERTGGSVSTLTIQRTQQEDSAVYLCASSLGGGGKGDTQYFGPGTRLTVL.

In this sample, this clonotype turned up many times. The chain recombines TRBV3-1 with TRBJ1-4, with D hard to call. Between the trimmed V and J ends, which lost 2 bases and 3 bases, there was a span of 10 bases. Germline CDR1 is LGHDT and CDR2 is YNNKEL (reference sequence). The CDR3 length is 15 residues. The CDR3 coding sequence is TGTGCCAGCAGCCAATCTGGCGGGGCTAATGAAAAACTGTTTTTT. Protein product: CASSQSGGANEKLFF.

The CDR3 DNA sequence: TGTGCCAGCAGTTACTCGTCGGAAGAGACCCAGTACTTC. Translation gives CASSYSSEETQYF. The V call is TRBV6-5, the J call TRBJ2-5; no reliable D call. The germline gives CDR1 MNHEY, CDR2 SVGAGI. This CDR3 spans 13 amino acids. Trimming shortened V by 0 bases and J by 3 bases, and 5 bases separated the two germline ends.

V and J are TRBV20-1 and TRBJ2-2, with D possibly matching TRBD1 (5 bases). Trimming removed 3 bases from V and 5 bases from J, with 10 bases in between. Germline V CDR1 and CDR2: DFQATT, SNEGSKA (reference sequence). CDR3 length equals 13 residues. CDR3 nucleotide sequence: TGCAGTGCTAGCCTTAAGGGGACCGGGGAGCTGTTTTTT. Amino acids: CSASLKGTGELFF.

In its sample, this clonotype was seen many times. The genes are TRBV12-3 or TRBV12-4 and TRBJ2-5, with TRBD1 matching 9 bases. The CDR3 extends over 15 amino acids. Trimming took 5 bases from V and 7 from J; bases not matched to a gene: 11. The CDR3 nucleotides read TGTGCCAGCAGTGTGACCGGGACAGGGCCGTGGACCCAGTACTTC. This gives the protein CASSVTGTGPWTQYF.

The chain employs TRBV7-2 and TRBJ1-5; D ambiguous. The CDR3 is made up of 14 amino acids. CDR1 is SGHTA and CDR2 is FQGNSA in the germline V gene. V was shortened by 2 bases and J by 4 bases, with 9 bases between the two germline ends. The CDR3 nucleotides are TGTGCCAGCAGCTTAATCCAGGCAAATCAGCCCCAGCATTTT. Protein product: CASSLIQANQPQHF. Based on the CDR3 plus reference TRBV7-2 and TRBJ1-5, the full variable domain is GAGVSQSPSNKVTEKGKDVELRCDPISGHTALYWYRQSLGQGLEFLIYFQGNSAPDKSGLPSDRFSAERTGGSVSTLTIQRTQQEDSAVYLCASSLIQANQPQHFGDGTRLSIL.

This clonotype was seen a handful of times. This chain joins TRBV10-3 and TRBJ2-1, with no clear D. V was trimmed by 0 bases and J by 8 bases, leaving 5 bases between them. This CDR3 has 12 residues. Germline V gene sequence: CDR1 ENHRY, CDR2 SYGVKD. The CDR3: CAISESVDEQFF. CDR3 nucleotide sequence: TGTGCCATCAGTGAGTCGGTGGATGAGCAGTTCTTC.

This clonotype was counted many times. The V call is TRBV5-1, the J call TRBJ2-2; no firm D call. The V end lost 5 bases, the J end lost 0 bases, and 8 bases lay between the germline ends. The CDR3 is made up of 14 amino acids. From germline, CDR1 is SGHRS and CDR2 YFSETQ. DNA of the CDR3: TGCGCCAGCAGAATGAATGCGAACACCGGGGAGCTGTTTTTT. Protein sequence: CASRMNANTGELFF.

Comments on this clonotype: A read error may explain this, as a much larger clone is one base away. The V call is TRBV11-2, the J call TRBJ2-5, with no clear D. Germline V CDR1 and CDR2: SGHAT, FQNNGV. CDR3 length: 13 amino acids. The CDR3: CVSSLSLSETQYF. In DNA form, the CDR3 reads TGTGTCAGCAGCTTAAGTCTGTCAGAGACCCAGTACTTC.

This clonotype was detected many times. This rearrangement joins TRBV12-3 or TRBV12-4 to TRBJ2-2; D uncertain. V was trimmed by 1 base and J by 5 bases, leaving 5 bases between them. This CDR3 contains 13 residues. The CDR3 loop is CASSLGQTGELFF. Here the CDR3 DNA reads TGTGCCAGCAGTTTAGGGCAGACCGGGGAGCTGTTTTTT.